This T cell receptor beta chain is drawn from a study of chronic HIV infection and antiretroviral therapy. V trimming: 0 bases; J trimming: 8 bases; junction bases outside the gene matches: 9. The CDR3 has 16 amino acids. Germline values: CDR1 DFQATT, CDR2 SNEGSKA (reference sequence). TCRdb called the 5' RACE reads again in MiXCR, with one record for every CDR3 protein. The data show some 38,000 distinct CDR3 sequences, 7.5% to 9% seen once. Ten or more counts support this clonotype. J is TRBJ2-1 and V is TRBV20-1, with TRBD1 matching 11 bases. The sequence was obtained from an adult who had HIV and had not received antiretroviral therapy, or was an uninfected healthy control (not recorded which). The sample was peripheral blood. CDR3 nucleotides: TGCAGTGCTAGAGATCCGGGACAGGGGGACTGGGATGAGCAGTTCTTC. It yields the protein CSARDPGQGDWDEQFF.